The present T cell receptor (beta chain) was sequenced within a study of T cells in Graves' hyperthyroidism and ophthalmopathy. RNA transcripts were the template for amplifying TCR beta CDR3 regions. TCR CDR3 regions were first amplified by RT-PCR with HTBI primers. A single record per CDR3 protein comes from TCRdb applying MiXCR to the multiplex PCR reads. The table shows 300,000 to 450,000 distinct CDR3 sequences, with about 17% occurring only once. Findings of the study overall: Most thyroid clonotypes expanded above 0.001 were also detected in blood.

For this clonotype: Its specificity is not known.

In germline, CDR1 is MGHRA, CDR2 YSYEKL. V lost 0 bases to trimming and J lost 5 bases; unmatched junction nucleotides: 7. The CDR3 covers 16 residues. The study enrolled patients aged 18 to 65 with newly diagnosed hyperthyroidism of under 2 months' duration. The specimen was blood. The chain has TRBV4-1 and TRBJ2-1, with 7 bases matching TRBD2. This TCR derives from a woman aged 25-40 years with Graves' hyperthyroidism that later progressed to Graves' ophthalmopathy. This CDR3 is CASSQERLAGNNEQFF. CDR3 nucleotides: TGCGCCAGCAGCCAAGAACGACTAGCCGGAAACAATGAGCAGTTCTTC.